This TCR beta chain was sequenced during a study of T-cell memory formation after mild COVID-19. J gave up 7 bases and V 4 bases, and 9 bases lay outside the gene matches. The CDR3 extends over 14 amino acids. Germline CDR1 SGHRS, CDR2 YFSETQ. A single record per CDR3 protein comes from TCRdb applying MiXCR to the 5' RACE reads. Here the sample spans hundreds of thousands of distinct CDR3 sequences, roughly an eighth being singletons. The sequenced material came from PBMCs or a T cell subset sorted from them (not recorded which). The chain uses TRBV5-1 and TRBJ1-1; 8 nucleotides align to TRBD1. The source is a man aged 18 to 35 who had mild COVID-19 (a few samples of this study predate the infection). Cell type and time point are not known. The CDR3 DNA reads as TGCGCCAGCAGCCGCGGGACAGGAGCGCATGAAGCTTTCTTT. It translates to CASSRGTGAHEAFF.